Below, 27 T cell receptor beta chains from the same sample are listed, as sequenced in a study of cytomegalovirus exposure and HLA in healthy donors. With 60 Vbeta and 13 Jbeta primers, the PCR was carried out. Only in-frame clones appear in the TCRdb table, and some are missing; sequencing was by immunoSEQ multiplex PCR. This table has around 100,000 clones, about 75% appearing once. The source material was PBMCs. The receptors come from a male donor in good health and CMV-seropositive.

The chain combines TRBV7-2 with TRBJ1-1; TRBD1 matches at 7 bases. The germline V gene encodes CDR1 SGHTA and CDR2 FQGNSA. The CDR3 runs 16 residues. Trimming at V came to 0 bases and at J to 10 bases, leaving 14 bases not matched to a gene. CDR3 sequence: CASSLATARSSGGAFF. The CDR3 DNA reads TGTGCCAGCAGCTTAGCGACCGCTCGGAGTTCAGGGGGAGCTTTCTTT.

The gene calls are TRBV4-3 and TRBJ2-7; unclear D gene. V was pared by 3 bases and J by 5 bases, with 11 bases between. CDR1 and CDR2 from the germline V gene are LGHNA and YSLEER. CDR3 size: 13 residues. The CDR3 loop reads CASSQAHRDEQYF. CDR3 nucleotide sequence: TGCGCCAGCAGCCAGGCTCACCGGGACGAGCAGTACTTC.

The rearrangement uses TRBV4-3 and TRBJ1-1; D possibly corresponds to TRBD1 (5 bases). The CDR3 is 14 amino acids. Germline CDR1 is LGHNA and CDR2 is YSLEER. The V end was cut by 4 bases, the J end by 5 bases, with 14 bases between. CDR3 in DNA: TGCGCCAGCAGCCCCCAAGTTCGGGGGACTGAAGCTTTCTTT. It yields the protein CASSPQVRGTEAFF.

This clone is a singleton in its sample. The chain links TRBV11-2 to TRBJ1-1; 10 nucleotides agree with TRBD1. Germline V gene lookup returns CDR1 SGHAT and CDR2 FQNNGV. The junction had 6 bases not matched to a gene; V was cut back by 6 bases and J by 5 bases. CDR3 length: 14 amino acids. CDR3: CASSSTGGGTEAFF. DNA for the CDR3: TGTGCCAGCAGTTCGACAGGGGGCGGGACTGAAGCTTTCTTT.

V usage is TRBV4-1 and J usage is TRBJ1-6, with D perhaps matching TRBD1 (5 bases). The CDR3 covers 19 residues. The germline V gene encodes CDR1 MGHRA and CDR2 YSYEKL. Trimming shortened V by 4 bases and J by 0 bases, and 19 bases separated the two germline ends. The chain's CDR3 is CASSPRTPRQSSYNSPLHF. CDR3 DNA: TGCGCCAGCAGCCCCAGAACCCCGAGACAGAGCTCCTATAATTCACCCCTCCACTTT.

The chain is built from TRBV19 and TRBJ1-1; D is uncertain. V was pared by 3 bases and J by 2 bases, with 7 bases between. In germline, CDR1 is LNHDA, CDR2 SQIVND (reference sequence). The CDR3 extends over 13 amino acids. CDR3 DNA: TGTGCCAGTAGTATGAACTCCAACACTGAAGCTTTCTTT. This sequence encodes CASSMNSNTEAFF. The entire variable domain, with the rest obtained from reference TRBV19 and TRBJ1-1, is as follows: DGGITQSPKYLFRKEGQNVTLSCEQNLNHDAMYWYRQDPGQGLRLIYYSQIVNDFQKGDIAEGYSVSREKKESFPLTVTSAQKNPTAFYLCASSMNSNTEAFFGQGTRLTVV.

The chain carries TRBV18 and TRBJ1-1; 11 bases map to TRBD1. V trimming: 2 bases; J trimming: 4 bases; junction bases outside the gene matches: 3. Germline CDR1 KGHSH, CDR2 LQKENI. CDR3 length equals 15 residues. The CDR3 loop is CASSPTGTGGTEAFF. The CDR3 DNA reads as TGTGCCAGCTCACCAACCGGGACAGGGGGCACTGAAGCTTTCTTT.

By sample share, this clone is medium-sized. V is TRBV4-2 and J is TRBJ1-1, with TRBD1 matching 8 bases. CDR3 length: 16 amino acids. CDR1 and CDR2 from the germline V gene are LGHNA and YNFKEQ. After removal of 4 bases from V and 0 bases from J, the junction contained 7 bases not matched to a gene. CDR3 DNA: TGTGCCAGCAGCCCACACAGGGGGACCTTGAACACTGAAGCTTTCTTT. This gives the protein CASSPHRGTLNTEAFF.

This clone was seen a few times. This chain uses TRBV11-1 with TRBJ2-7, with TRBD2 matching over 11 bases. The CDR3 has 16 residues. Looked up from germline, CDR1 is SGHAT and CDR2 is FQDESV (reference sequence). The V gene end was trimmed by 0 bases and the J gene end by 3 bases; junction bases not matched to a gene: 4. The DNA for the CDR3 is TGTGCCAGCAGCTTAGCAGGGACTAGCGGAAACTACGAGCAGTACTTC. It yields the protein CASSLAGTSGNYEQYF.

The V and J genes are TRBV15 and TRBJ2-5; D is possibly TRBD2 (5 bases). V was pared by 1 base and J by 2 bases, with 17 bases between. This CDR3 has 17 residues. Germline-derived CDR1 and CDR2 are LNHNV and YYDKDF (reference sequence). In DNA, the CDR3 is TGTGCCACCAGCAGAGTCGCGGGCCTTTCACTTCAAGAGACCCAGTACTTC. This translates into CATSRVAGLSLQETQYF.

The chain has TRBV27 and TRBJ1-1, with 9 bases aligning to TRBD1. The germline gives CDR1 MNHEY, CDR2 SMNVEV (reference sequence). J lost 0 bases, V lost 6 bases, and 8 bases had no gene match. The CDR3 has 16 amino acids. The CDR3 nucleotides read TGTGCCAGCAGCTTCGGGACAGGGAAAATGAACACTGAAGCTTTCTTT. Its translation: CASSFGTGKMNTEAFF.

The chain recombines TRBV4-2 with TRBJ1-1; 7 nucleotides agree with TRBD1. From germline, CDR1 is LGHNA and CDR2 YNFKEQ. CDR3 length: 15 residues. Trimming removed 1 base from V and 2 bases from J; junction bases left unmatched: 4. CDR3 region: CASSQAGTANTEAFF. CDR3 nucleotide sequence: TGTGCCAGCAGCCAAGCTGGGACAGCTAACACTGAAGCTTTCTTT.

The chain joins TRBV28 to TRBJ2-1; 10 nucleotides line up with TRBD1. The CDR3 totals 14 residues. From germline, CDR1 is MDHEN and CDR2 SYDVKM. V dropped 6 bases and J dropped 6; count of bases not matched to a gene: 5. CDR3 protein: CASRETGGSNEQFF. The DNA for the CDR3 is TGTGCCAGCAGGGAGACAGGGGGCTCCAATGAGCAGTTCTTC.

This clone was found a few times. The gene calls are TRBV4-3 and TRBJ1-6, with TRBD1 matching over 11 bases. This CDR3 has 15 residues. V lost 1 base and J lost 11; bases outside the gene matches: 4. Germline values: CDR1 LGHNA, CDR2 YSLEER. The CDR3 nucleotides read TGCGCCAGCAGCCAAGCTGGGACAGGGGGACCACCCCTCCACTTT. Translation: CASSQAGTGGPPLHF.

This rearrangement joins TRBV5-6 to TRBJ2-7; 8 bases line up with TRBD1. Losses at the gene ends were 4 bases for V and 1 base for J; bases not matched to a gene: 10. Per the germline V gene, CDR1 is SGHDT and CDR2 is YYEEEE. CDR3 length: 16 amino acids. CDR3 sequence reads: CASSLAGTGPSYEQYF. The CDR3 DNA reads TGTGCCAGCAGCCTGGCCGGGACAGGTCCTTCCTACGAGCAGTACTTC.

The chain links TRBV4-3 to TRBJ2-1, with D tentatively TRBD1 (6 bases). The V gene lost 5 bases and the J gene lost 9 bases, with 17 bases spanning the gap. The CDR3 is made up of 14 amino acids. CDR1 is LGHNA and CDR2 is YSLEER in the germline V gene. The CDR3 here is CASSVGHLRSEQFF. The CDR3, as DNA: TGCGCCAGCAGCGTGGGACATTTACGGAGTGAGCAGTTCTTC.

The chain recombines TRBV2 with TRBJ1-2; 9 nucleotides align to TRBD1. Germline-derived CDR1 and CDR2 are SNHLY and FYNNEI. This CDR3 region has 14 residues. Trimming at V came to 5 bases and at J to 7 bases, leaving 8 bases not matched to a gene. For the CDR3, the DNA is TGTGCCAGCAGTCCAGCCGGGACAGGGTTTGGCTACACCTTC. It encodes CASSPAGTGFGYTF.

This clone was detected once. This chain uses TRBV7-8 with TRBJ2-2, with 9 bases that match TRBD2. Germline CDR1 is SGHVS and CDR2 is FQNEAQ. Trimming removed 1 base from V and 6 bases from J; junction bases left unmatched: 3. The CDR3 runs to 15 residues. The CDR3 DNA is TGTGCCAGCAGCTTAGAGCGGGGGGTTGCCGGGGAGCTGTTTTTT. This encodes CASSLERGVAGELFF.

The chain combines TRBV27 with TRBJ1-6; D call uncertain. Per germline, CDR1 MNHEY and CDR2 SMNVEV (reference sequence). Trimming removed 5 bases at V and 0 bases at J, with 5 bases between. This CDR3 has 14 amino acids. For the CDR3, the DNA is TGTGCCAGCAGTCGGAGCTCCTATAATTCACCCCTCCACTTT. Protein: CASSRSSYNSPLHF.

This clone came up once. CDR3: CASRIDGGSYEQYF. CDR3 bases: TGTGCCAGCAGGATTGACGGGGGATCCTACGAGCAGTACTTC. This sequence joins TRBV6-6 and TRBJ2-7; tentatively, D is TRBD2 (6 bases). With 6 bases removed from V and 1 base from J, the gap between germline ends came to 13 bases. The germline V gene has CDR1 MNHNY and CDR2 SVGAGI (reference sequence). CDR3 length: 14 residues.

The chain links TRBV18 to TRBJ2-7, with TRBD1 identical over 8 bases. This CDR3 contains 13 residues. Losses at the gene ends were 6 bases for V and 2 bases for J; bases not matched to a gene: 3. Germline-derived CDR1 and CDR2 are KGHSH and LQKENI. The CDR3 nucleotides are TGTGCCAGCTCCGGGACAGGCGCCTACGAGCAGTACTTC. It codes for CASSGTGAYEQYF. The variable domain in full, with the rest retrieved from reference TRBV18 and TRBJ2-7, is NAGVMQNPRHLVRRRGQEARLRCSPMKGHSHVYWYRQLPEEGLKFMVYLQKENIIDESGMPKERFSAEFPKEGPSILRIQQVVRGDSAAYFCASSGTGAYEQYFGPGTRLTVT.

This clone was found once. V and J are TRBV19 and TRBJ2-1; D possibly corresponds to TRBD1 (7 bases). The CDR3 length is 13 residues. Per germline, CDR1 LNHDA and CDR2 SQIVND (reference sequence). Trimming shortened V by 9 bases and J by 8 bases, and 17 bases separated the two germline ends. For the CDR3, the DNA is TGTGCCAGCCTTCTCTCAGGGGGGCATGAGCAGTTCTTC. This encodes CASLLSGGHEQFF.

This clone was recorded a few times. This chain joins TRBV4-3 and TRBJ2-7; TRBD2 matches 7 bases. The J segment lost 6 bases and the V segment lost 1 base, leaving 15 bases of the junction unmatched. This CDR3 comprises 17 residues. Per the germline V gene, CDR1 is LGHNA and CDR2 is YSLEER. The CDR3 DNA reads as TGCGCCAGCAGCCAAGGCGGGCGGGGGTACCTTTCGGCCGAGCAGTACTTC. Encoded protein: CASSQGGRGYLSAEQYF.

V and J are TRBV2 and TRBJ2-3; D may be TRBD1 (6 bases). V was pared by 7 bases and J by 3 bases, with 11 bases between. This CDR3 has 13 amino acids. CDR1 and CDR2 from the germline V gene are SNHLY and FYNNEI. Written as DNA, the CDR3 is TGTGCCAGCACCAGGGGCGGAACAGATACGCAGTATTTT. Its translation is CASTRGGTDTQYF.

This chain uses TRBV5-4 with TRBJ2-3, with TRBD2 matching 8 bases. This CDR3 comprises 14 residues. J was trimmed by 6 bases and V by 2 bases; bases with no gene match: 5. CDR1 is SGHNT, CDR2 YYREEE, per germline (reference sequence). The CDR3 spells CASSFLAGRDTQYF. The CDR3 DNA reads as TGTGCCAGCAGCTTCCTAGCGGGCAGGGATACGCAGTATTTT.

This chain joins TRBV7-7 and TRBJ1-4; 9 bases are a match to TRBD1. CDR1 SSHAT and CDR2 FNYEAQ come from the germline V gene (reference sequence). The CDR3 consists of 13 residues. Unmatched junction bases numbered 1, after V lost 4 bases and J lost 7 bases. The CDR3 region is CASSSDRGEKLFF. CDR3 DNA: TGTGCCAGCAGCTCGGACAGGGGTGAAAAACTGTTTTTT.

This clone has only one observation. The CDR3, as DNA: TGTGCCAGCAGCGAAACGAGAGGACAAAAGAGGACTGAAGCTTTCTTT. Translation gives CASSETRGQKRTEAFF. The V gene is TRBV28, the J gene TRBJ1-1; weak D call: TRBD1 (5 bases). The V end was cut by 6 bases, the J end by 5 bases, with 22 bases between. Germline CDR1 is MDHEN and CDR2 is SYDVKM. The CDR3 extends over 16 amino acids. Using reference TRBV28 and TRBJ1-1 for the parts outside the CDR3, the full variable domain is DVKVTQSSRYLVKRTGEKVFLECVQDMDHENMFWYRQDPGLGLRLIYFSYDVKMKEKGDIPEGYSVSREKKERFSLILESASTNQTSMYLCASSETRGQKRTEAFFGQGTRLTVV.